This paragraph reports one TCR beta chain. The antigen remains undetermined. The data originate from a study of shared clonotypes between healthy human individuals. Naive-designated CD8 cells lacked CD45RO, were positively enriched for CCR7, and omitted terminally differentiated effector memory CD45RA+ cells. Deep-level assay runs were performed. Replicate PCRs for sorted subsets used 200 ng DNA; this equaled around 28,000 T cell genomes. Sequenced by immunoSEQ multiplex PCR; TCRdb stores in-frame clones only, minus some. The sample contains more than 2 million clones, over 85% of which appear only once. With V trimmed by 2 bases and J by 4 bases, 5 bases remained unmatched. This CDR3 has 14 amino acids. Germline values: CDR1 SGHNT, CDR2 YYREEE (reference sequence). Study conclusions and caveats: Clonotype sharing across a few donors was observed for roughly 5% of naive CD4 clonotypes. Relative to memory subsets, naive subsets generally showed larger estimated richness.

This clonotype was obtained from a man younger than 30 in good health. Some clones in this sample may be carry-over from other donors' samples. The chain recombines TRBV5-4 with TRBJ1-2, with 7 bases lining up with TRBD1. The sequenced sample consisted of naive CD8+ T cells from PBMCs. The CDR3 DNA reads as TGTGCCAGCAGCTTAAAGGGACAGTTCTATGGCTACACCTTC. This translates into CASSLKGQFYGYTF.